The 22 T cell receptor beta chains given below trace back to one sample, sequenced in a study of regulatory T cells in long-lasting Graves disease. Time point denoted: persistent/refractory GD, antithyroid drugs over 5 years with positive TRAb. After RNA was extracted from PBMCs, the TCR library was made from it. For TCR beta, libraries came from iRepertoire HTBI primers and Arm-PCR of CDR3 regions. Each CDR3 protein is one row after TCRdb ran MiXCR on the multiplex PCR reads. The sample lists a few hundred thousand distinct CDR3 sequences; about 20% were seen once. Sample: peripheral blood mononuclear cells (PBMCs), taken when the disease was refractory, from a patient treated with antithyroid drugs. The source is a female donor with Graves disease.

The rearrangement uses TRBV6-2 or TRBV6-3 and TRBJ2-3; D is uncertain. Germline V lookup: CDR1 MNHEY, CDR2 SVGEGT. Trimming stripped 6 bases from V and 2 bases from J, with 6 bases between. This CDR3 comprises 12 residues. The CDR3 loop reads CASSATTDTQYF. The CDR3 coding sequence is TGTGCCAGCAGCGCAACCACAGATACGCAGTATTTT.

The CDR3 region is CASSQGQGGFNSPLHF. As DNA, the CDR3 is TGCGCCAGCAGCCAAGGACAGGGGGGTTTTAATTCACCCCTCCACTTT. The V and J genes are TRBV4-1 and TRBJ1-6; 9 nucleotides align to TRBD1. Germline V gene lookup returns CDR1 MGHRA and CDR2 YSYEKL. The junction had 4 bases not matched to a gene; V was cut back by 1 base and J by 6 bases. The CDR3 totals 16 residues.

The chain is built from TRBV5-1 and TRBJ2-7; 9 positions agree with TRBD1. Per germline, CDR1 SGHRS and CDR2 YFSETQ. CDR3 length: 16 amino acids. Trimming took 3 bases from V and 1 from J; bases not matched to a gene: 8. The CDR3 DNA sequence: TGCGCCAGCAGCTCCTTGTCCGGGACAGGGTCCTACGAGCAGTACTTC. It codes for CASSSLSGTGSYEQYF.

This sequence joins TRBV10-3 and TRBJ2-7; D may be TRBD1 (7 bases). CDR1 and CDR2 from the germline V gene are ENHRY and SYGVKD. Trimming left V 4 bases short and J 3 bases short, with 19 bases between. The CDR3 length is 16 residues. This CDR3 reads CAISGGYQGGIYEQYF. In DNA, the CDR3 is TGTGCCATCAGTGGGGGGTATCAGGGGGGAATCTACGAGCAGTACTTC.

CDR3 sequence reads: CSVAGQGLGTQYF. Here the CDR3 DNA reads TGCAGCGTCGCAGGGCAGGGACTAGGAACGCAGTATTTT. V is TRBV29-1 and J is TRBJ2-3; 8 bases are shared with TRBD2. J was trimmed by 9 bases and V by 6 bases; bases with no gene match: 11. The CDR3 sequence is 13 residues long. Per germline, CDR1 SQVTM and CDR2 ANQGSEA.

The sample holds many counts of this clonotype. V usage is TRBV2 and J usage is TRBJ1-2, with 7 bases matching TRBD1. The CDR3 consists of 14 residues. V dropped 1 base and J dropped 5; count of bases not matched to a gene: 4. Germline CDR1 SNHLY, CDR2 FYNNEI. In nucleotides, the CDR3 is TGTGCCAGCAGTGAAGAGGGGGCCAGGTATGGCTACACCTTC. It specifies CASSEEGARYGYTF. The variable domain in full, with the rest retrieved from reference TRBV2 and TRBJ1-2, is EPEVTQTPSHQVTQMGQEVILRCVPISNHLYFYWYRQILGQKVEFLVSFYNNEISEKSEIFDDQFSVERPDGSNFTLKIRSTKLEDSAMYFCASSEEGARYGYTFGSGTRLTVV.

The sample holds a few counts of this clonotype. The V call is TRBV20-1, the J call TRBJ2-7; D not resolved. Between the trimmed V and J ends, which lost 0 bases and 5 bases, there was a span of 20 bases. The CDR3 consists of 16 residues. Germline CDR1 DFQATT, CDR2 SNEGSKA (reference sequence). The CDR3 DNA reads TGCAGTGCTAGAGATCGTGGTAGCCTCGTGACAAACGAGCAGTACTTC. Its protein product is CSARDRGSLVTNEQYF.

This clonotype was seen a few times. This chain joins TRBV6-1 and TRBJ2-7, with 8 bases lining up with TRBD1. Germline assignment: CDR1 MNHNS and CDR2 SASEGT. The CDR3 loop spans 14 amino acids. The V gene end was trimmed by 7 bases and the J gene end by 3 bases; junction bases not matched to a gene: 8. The DNA for the CDR3 is TGTGCCAGCATTAAAGGGACAGGTGTCTACGAGCAGTACTTC. Translation gives CASIKGTGVYEQYF.

The chain combines TRBV3-1 with TRBJ1-4; TRBD1 might be the D (5 bases). V lost 2 bases, J lost 1 base, and 17 bases lay in between. The germline V gene has CDR1 LGHDT and CDR2 YNNKEL (reference sequence). The CDR3 contains 18 residues. DNA of the CDR3: TGTGCCAGCAGCCAAAATCCGGTGGCGGGGCTAACTAATGAAAAACTGTTTTTT. This translates into CASSQNPVAGLTNEKLFF.

This clonotype was detected many times. In DNA form, the CDR3 reads TGTGCCAGCAGGGGTATTGGCAATCAGCCCCAGCATTTT. It codes for CASRGIGNQPQHF. The rearrangement joins TRBV28 to TRBJ1-5; D remains ambiguous. The V and J ends lost 6 bases and 2 bases respectively, with 8 bases between them. CDR3 size: 13 residues. Germline V lookup: CDR1 MDHEN, CDR2 SYDVKM.

Comment on this clonotype: A much larger clonotype is one base distant, so this may be a read error. This sequence joins TRBV15 and TRBJ2-7, with D maybe TRBD2 (5 bases). Between the trimmed V and J ends, which lost 7 bases and 1 base, there was a span of 11 bases. The germline CDR1 and CDR2 sequences are LNHNV and YYDKDF (reference sequence). The length of the CDR3 is 13 residues. CDR3 sequence reads: CATNHTSSYEQYF. The CDR3, as DNA: TGTGCCACCAACCACACTAGTTCCTACGAGCAGTACTTC.

CDR3 nucleotides: TGTGCCAGTACGAGGGAGTTCCCCTCTGGAAACACCATATATTTT. Amino acids: CASTREFPSGNTIYF. The V call is TRBV28, the J call TRBJ1-3, with D unclear. V was shortened by 9 bases and J by 0 bases, with 15 bases between the two germline ends. Germline CDR1 and CDR2: MDHEN and SYDVKM. CDR3 size: 15 residues.

This clonotype was observed a few times. The rearrangement joins TRBV10-3 to TRBJ1-2; D gene uncertain. The V end lost 1 base, the J end lost 0 bases, and 15 bases lay between the germline ends. This CDR3 region has 17 residues. Germline V lookup: CDR1 ENHRY, CDR2 SYGVKD. Here the CDR3 reads CAISEFPLPATNYGYTF. CDR3 nucleotides: TGTGCCATCAGTGAGTTCCCTTTGCCAGCTACTAACTATGGCTACACCTTC.

The gene calls are TRBV7-9 and TRBJ1-1; 9 bases line up with TRBD1. The length of the CDR3 is 14 residues. Per germline, CDR1 SEHNR and CDR2 FQNEAQ (reference sequence). V shed 4 bases, J shed 1 base, and the junction held 1 base outside the gene matches. DNA of the CDR3: TGTGCCAGCAGCTGGGGACAGGGGAACACTGAAGCTTTCTTT. Amino acid sequence: CASSWGQGNTEAFF.

CDR3 sequence: CASSLEGAQTNYGYTF. DNA for the CDR3: TGCGCCAGCAGCTTGGAGGGGGCGCAGACTAACTATGGCTACACCTTC. V gene TRBV5-1 combines with J gene TRBJ1-2, with 7 bases matching TRBD1. The CDR3 totals 16 residues. CDR1 is SGHRS, CDR2 YFSETQ, per germline. The trim removed 0 bases at V and 0 bases at J, leaving 5 bases unmatched. Filled out from reference TRBV5-1 and TRBJ1-2, the complete variable domain reads KAGVTQTPRYLIKTRGQQVTLSCSPISGHRSVSWYQQTPGQGLQFLFEYFSETQRNKGNFPGRFSGRQFSNSRSEMNVSTLELGDSALYLCASSLEGAQTNYGYTFGSGTRLTVV.

This clonotype was detected ten times or more. CDR3 region: CAWSVTELAGPYEQYF. The CDR3 coding sequence is TGTGCCTGGAGTGTAACAGAACTAGCGGGACCCTACGAGCAGTACTTC. V is TRBV30 and J is TRBJ2-7; TRBD2 matches 10 bases. This CDR3 is 16 amino acids long. Per the germline V gene, CDR1 is GTSNPN and CDR2 is SVGIG (reference sequence). V trimming: 0 bases; J trimming: 2 bases; junction bases outside the gene matches: 7.

The V call is TRBV7-3, the J call TRBJ2-7; maybe TRBD2 (5 bases). Trimming took off 1 base at V and 3 bases at J, with 10 bases between the two ends. This CDR3 contains 14 residues. Germline lookup yields CDR1 SGHTA and CDR2 FQGTGA. The CDR3 sequence is CASSLNDYSYEQYF. CDR3 nucleotide sequence: TGTGCCAGCAGCTTAAATGACTACAGCTACGAGCAGTACTTC.

This clonotype was picked up many times. The rearrangement uses TRBV6-1 and TRBJ2-7, with 7 bases lining up with TRBD2. CDR3 length: 14 amino acids. Germline V CDR1 and CDR2: MNHNS, SASEGT. The V and J ends lost 7 bases and 2 bases, in that order; junction bases with no gene match: 8. CDR3 DNA: TGTGCCAGCACCCGAGGCGGGAGTCCCTACGAGCAGTACTTC. It translates to CASTRGGSPYEQYF.

A few counts support this clonotype. The chain is built from TRBV6-2 or TRBV6-3 and TRBJ1-1; possible D gene TRBD1, 5 bases. Germline V CDR1 and CDR2: MNHEY, SVGEGT. Trimming shortened V by 1 base and J by 1 base, and 13 bases separated the two germline ends. The CDR3 totals 16 residues. CDR3 sequence reads: CASSYFGGPRNTEAFF. CDR3 bases: TGTGCCAGCAGTTACTTCGGGGGACCCCGGAACACTGAAGCTTTCTTT.

In its sample, this clonotype was seen a few times. This chain uses TRBV2 with TRBJ1-5; 8 nucleotides agree with TRBD1. V lost 9 bases to trimming and J lost 0 bases; unmatched junction nucleotides: 4. Germline values: CDR1 SNHLY, CDR2 FYNNEI. There are 14 residues in the CDR3. The CDR3, as DNA: TGTGCCAGGGACAGGGATAATAGCAATCAGCCCCAGCATTTT. It translates to CARDRDNSNQPQHF.

This clonotype was counted at least ten times. The chain has TRBV11-2 and TRBJ1-1, with 8 bases that match TRBD1. This CDR3 spans 14 amino acids. The germline CDR1 and CDR2 sequences are SGHAT and FQNNGV. The J segment lost 6 bases and the V segment lost 2 bases, leaving 5 bases of the junction unmatched. The chain's CDR3 is CASSLNPQGAEAFF. The CDR3 DNA follows: TGTGCCAGCAGCTTAAACCCACAGGGGGCTGAAGCTTTCTTT.

A few counts support this clonotype. Its ends do not fully match the called genes, so a read error is possible. In DNA form, the CDR3 reads TGTGCCATCAGAGGACAGGACACCGAAGCTTTCTTT. Translation: CAIRGQDTEAFF. The rearrangement links TRBV10-3 to TRBJ1-1, with 7 bases identical to TRBD1. There are 12 residues in the CDR3. Germline CDR1 reads ENHRY; CDR2 reads SYGVKD.